This T cell receptor beta chain was recovered during a study of blood T cell repertoires in COVID-19. Study information: PBMCs, B-cell-depleted T cells, or T cells provided the cDNA or gDNA that made up the material.

Germline CDR1 MDHEN, CDR2 SYDVKM. V lost 7 bases and J lost 0; bases outside the gene matches: 6. This CDR3 spans 14 amino acids. In the study's own analysis: By means of reference gene primer amplification, nucleated cell counts were estimated. Generated by immunoSEQ multiplex PCR, the TCRdb table keeps only in-frame clones and is missing some. V and J calls and clone size are copied from that table; D and trimming were computed from the DNA. This table holds 230,000 or so clones, almost 90% found once. The chain joins TRBV28 to TRBJ2-7; TRBD1 agrees at 7 bases. The receptor was derived from a woman in her fifties or sixties with acute COVID-19. The sequenced sample consisted of PBMCs or T cells enriched from blood (not recorded which). This chain's CDR3 is CASTAQGVSYEQYF. The CDR3 DNA follows: TGTGCCAGCACCGCCCAGGGGGTCTCCTACGAGCAGTACTTC.